Each of the 21 T cell receptor beta chains below was sequenced from the same sample in a study of T cell clonotyping in hematopoietic cell transplantation. The protocol was immunoSEQ multiplex PCR, while the TCRdb copy is restricted to in-frame clones and leaves out a portion. In the table there are 35,000 to 45,000 clones, 85% to 95% of which are singletons. The time point was: recipient sample about 28 days before transplant, after cytoreduction. The source material was peripheral blood mononuclear cells, sampled before stem cell transplant. These receptors were obtained from a man between 40 and 49 years old with chronic myeloid leukemia. Some clones in this sample may be carry-over from other donors' samples.

The chain joins TRBV28 to TRBJ2-7; D is ambiguous. The CDR3 is 13 residues long. Germline loops: CDR1 MDHEN, CDR2 SYDVKM. The V and J ends lost 2 bases and 6 bases respectively, with 11 bases between them. CDR3 bases: TGTGCCAGCAGTTTACAGGCTTCGAGCGAGCAGTACTTC. It yields the protein CASSLQASSEQYF.

The chain is built from TRBV30 and TRBJ1-3, with D unresolved. The CDR3 length is 13 residues. Germline V gene sequence: CDR1 GTSNPN, CDR2 SVGIG (reference sequence). The V end lost 3 bases, the J end lost 4 bases, and 10 bases lay between the germline ends. The CDR3 reads CAWSAAAGNTIYF. The CDR3 region has the DNA TGTGCCTGGAGCGCTGCGGCCGGAAACACCATATATTTT.

V usage is TRBV5-6 and J usage is TRBJ2-3; possible D gene TRBD1, 6 bases. This CDR3 region has 14 residues. V lost 4 bases, J lost 0 bases, and 9 bases lay in between. From germline, CDR1 is SGHDT and CDR2 YYEEEE. The CDR3, as DNA: TGTGCCAGCAGCACAGGGCGGAGCACAGATACGCAGTATTTT. Translation: CASSTGRSTDTQYF.

This chain connects TRBV30 to TRBJ1-3; maybe TRBD1 (5 bases). V was clipped by 4 bases and J by 8 bases, with 12 bases between them. Germline CDR1 and CDR2: GTSNPN and SVGIG (reference sequence). This CDR3 has 12 residues. The CDR3 nucleotides are TGTGCCTGGACAGGGTCGGTGTACACCATATATTTT. Its protein product is CAWTGSVYTIYF.

The rearrangement uses TRBV2 and TRBJ1-5, with a tentative D call TRBD1 (6 bases). The germline V and J ends were trimmed by 7 bases and 0 bases, with 10 bases remaining between them. The germline gives CDR1 SNHLY, CDR2 FYNNEI. The CDR3 covers 14 residues. CDR3 amino acids: CASKQGNSNQPQHF. CDR3 DNA: TGTGCCAGCAAACAGGGTAATAGCAATCAGCCCCAGCATTTT.

The V gene is TRBV9, the J gene TRBJ2-7; TRBD1 is a possible D gene (5 bases). CDR3 length equals 15 residues. Trimming removed 4 bases from V and 4 bases from J, with 18 bases in between. The germline V gene has CDR1 SGDLS and CDR2 YYNGEE. The DNA of the CDR3 is TGTGCCAGCAGCTCCTTGGAAGGGGTTGGATACGAGCAGTACTTC. Translated, it gives CASSSLEGVGYEQYF.

CDR3 nucleotide sequence: TGTGCCAGCAGCCAAGTGATAGGGCCATCACCGACTGGCTACACCTTC. Its protein product is CASSQVIGPSPTGYTF. The chain is built from TRBV14 and TRBJ1-2; D remains unclear. The CDR3 is made up of 16 amino acids. Trimming took off 1 base at V and 7 bases at J, with 19 bases between the two ends. CDR1 is SGHDN and CDR2 is FVKESK in the germline V gene.

V is TRBV5-1 and J is TRBJ1-5; weak D call: TRBD1 (6 bases). Germline loops: CDR1 SGHRS, CDR2 YFSETQ. This CDR3 contains 14 residues. The germline V and J ends were trimmed by 3 bases and 2 bases, with 9 bases remaining between them. The CDR3 reads CASSSQGGNQPQHF. CDR3 in DNA: TGCGCCAGCAGCTCACAGGGAGGCAATCAGCCCCAGCATTTT.

The table lists this clone with a count of one. This chain uses TRBV10-3 with TRBJ2-2; 7 bases fit TRBD1. Trimming took 1 base from V and 4 from J; bases not matched to a gene: 3. The CDR3 sequence is 15 residues long. In germline, CDR1 is ENHRY, CDR2 SYGVKD. The CDR3 bases are TGTGCCATCAGTGAGTGGGCAGGGGGCACCGGGGAGCTGTTTTTT. This gives the protein CAISEWAGGTGELFF.

The gene calls are TRBV10-3 and TRBJ1-1; 7 bases line up with TRBD1. CDR1 is ENHRY, CDR2 SYGVKD, per germline. CDR3 length equals 15 residues. The J segment lost 0 bases and the V segment lost 3 bases, leaving 4 bases of the junction unmatched. This chain's CDR3 is CAISDGTEMNTEAFF. The CDR3 bases are TGTGCCATCAGTGATGGGACAGAAATGAACACTGAAGCTTTCTTT.

The rearrangement uses TRBV30 and TRBJ1-2; D unclear. The CDR3 loop spans 12 amino acids. The ends were cut back, 4 bases at V and 4 bases at J, with 10 bases in the middle. Germline loops: CDR1 GTSNPN, CDR2 SVGIG (reference sequence). The CDR3 protein is CAWNGGSYGYTF. In nucleotides, the CDR3 is TGTGCCTGGAACGGTGGGAGCTATGGCTACACCTTC. The whole variable domain, remainder taken from reference TRBV30 and TRBJ1-2, is SQTIHQWPATLVQPVGSPLSLECTVEGTSNPNLYWYRQAAGRGLQLLFYSVGIGQISSEVPQNLSASRPQDRQFILSSKKLLLSDSGFYLCAWNGGSYGYTFGSGTRLTVV.

The rearrangement joins TRBV4-1 to TRBJ1-4, with 11 bases that match TRBD1. The CDR3 runs 16 residues. Germline-derived CDR1 and CDR2 are MGHRA and YSYEKL. With 0 bases clipped from V and 8 bases from J, the junction kept 5 bases outside the gene matches. In DNA, the CDR3 is TGCGCCAGCAGCCAAGACGGACAGGGGGCAGGAGAAAAACTGTTTTTT. It specifies CASSQDGQGAGEKLFF.

This sequence joins TRBV4-2 and TRBJ1-5, with 7 bases aligning to TRBD1. This CDR3 has 15 residues. The junction had 10 bases not matched to a gene; V was cut back by 4 bases and J by 7 bases. The germline V gene has CDR1 LGHNA and CDR2 YNFKEQ. This chain's CDR3 is CASSRQYDRVQPQHF. CDR3 nucleotides: TGTGCCAGCAGCCGCCAGTACGACAGGGTACAGCCCCAGCATTTT.

This clone was observed a single time. This chain links TRBV6-1 with TRBJ1-5; D unclear. The V gene's germline CDR1 is MNHNS and CDR2 SASEGT. CDR3 size: 13 residues. Deletions cut 7 bases from V and 0 bases from J, with 7 bases between. CDR3 nucleotide sequence: TGTGCCAGCACGGTTCATAGCAATCAGCCCCAGCATTTT. As protein: CASTVHSNQPQHF.

The chain couples TRBV5-1 to TRBJ1-1; D gene uncertain. The length of the CDR3 is 14 residues. CDR1 is SGHRS, CDR2 YFSETQ, per germline. Deletions cut 2 bases from V and 2 bases from J, with 10 bases between. CDR3 in amino acids: CASSLVTVNTEAFF. The CDR3 DNA follows: TGCGCCAGCAGCTTAGTCACGGTAAACACTGAAGCTTTCTTT.

V usage is TRBV28 and J usage is TRBJ1-5; 7 bases line up with TRBD1. From germline, CDR1 is MDHEN and CDR2 SYDVKM. The CDR3 runs 16 residues. J gave up 2 bases and V 5 bases, and 9 bases lay outside the gene matches. CDR3 sequence reads: CASSRDRSRGNQPQHF. The DNA for the CDR3 is TGTGCCAGCAGTAGGGACAGATCAAGGGGCAATCAGCCCCAGCATTTT.

This clone is a singleton in its sample. The chain is built from TRBV7-2 and TRBJ2-7, with TRBD1 identical over 11 bases. Trimming at V came to 0 bases and at J to 4 bases, leaving 8 bases not matched to a gene. Per germline, CDR1 SGHTA and CDR2 FQGNSA. The CDR3 is 17 residues long. For the CDR3, the DNA is TGTGCCAGCAGCTTAGCGTGGGGGACAGGGGGAACATACGAGCAGTACTTC. Amino acid sequence: CASSLAWGTGGTYEQYF.

This sequence joins TRBV28 and TRBJ1-2, with a tentative D call TRBD1 (5 bases). V was clipped by 2 bases and J by 4 bases, with 14 bases between them. CDR1 MDHEN and CDR2 SYDVKM come from the germline V gene. The CDR3 length is 15 residues. CDR3 loop: CASSLVNGGVYGYTF. As DNA, the CDR3 is TGTGCCAGCAGTTTAGTGAACGGGGGAGTCTATGGCTACACCTTC.

This clone was detected only once. The chain recombines TRBV28 with TRBJ1-2; tentatively, D is TRBD1 (5 bases). Per the germline V gene, CDR1 is MDHEN and CDR2 is SYDVKM. This CDR3 has 12 residues. V was shortened by 5 bases and J by 8 bases, with 12 bases between the two germline ends. CDR3 sequence: CASSVRDGGYTF. The DNA for the CDR3 is TGTGCCAGCAGTGTCAGGGACGGGGGCTACACCTTC.

The chain has TRBV19 and TRBJ2-3; D may match TRBD1 or TRBD2 (6 bases each). The CDR3 is made up of 17 amino acids. From germline, CDR1 is LNHDA and CDR2 SQIVND (reference sequence). V was shortened by 5 bases and J by 6 bases, with 24 bases between the two germline ends. The CDR3 protein is CASSHSGARRGWDTQYF. The CDR3 DNA is TGTGCCAGTAGTCACTCAGGGGCCAGGCGGGGTTGGGATACGCAGTATTTT.

The chain joins TRBV4-1 to TRBJ1-2, with 7 positions matching TRBD1. There are 15 residues in the CDR3. Germline CDR1 is MGHRA and CDR2 is YSYEKL. Losses at the gene ends were 5 bases for V and 2 bases for J; bases not matched to a gene: 8. The CDR3 DNA sequence: TGCGCCAGCAGCTTTATTGGACAGGTGAACTATGGCTACACCTTC. Amino acid sequence: CASSFIGQVNYGYTF.